Each of the 26 T cell receptor beta chains below was sequenced from the same sample in a study of T-cell memory formation after mild COVID-19. TCRdb processed the 5' RACE reads anew with MiXCR; each CDR3 protein has one entry. Among about 440,000 distinct CDR3 sequences listed, roughly 20% were seen once. Input material: PBMCs or a T cell subset sorted from them (not recorded which). The source of these receptors is an adult woman who had mild COVID-19 (a few samples of this study predate the infection). Cell type and time point are not known.

The rearrangement links TRBV7-2 to TRBJ2-4, with 7 bases lining up with TRBD1. V lost 5 bases and J lost 0; bases outside the gene matches: 7. The germline V gene encodes CDR1 SGHTA and CDR2 FQGNSA. The CDR3 length is 16 residues. CDR3 loop: CASSLLTGLAKNIQYF. Here the CDR3 DNA reads TGTGCCAGCAGCCTTCTGACAGGGCTAGCCAAAAACATTCAGTACTTC.

This clonotype was counted between two and nine times. V usage is TRBV20-1 and J usage is TRBJ2-3; TRBD2 matches 12 bases. Trimming removed 0 bases from V and 5 bases from J; junction bases left unmatched: 3. The germline CDR1 and CDR2 sequences are DFQATT and SNEGSKA (reference sequence). The CDR3 sequence is 15 residues long. As DNA, the CDR3 is TGCAGTGCTAGAGATAGGACTAGCGGGGTAGATACGCAGTATTTT. This encodes CSARDRTSGVDTQYF.

This clonotype has just one count. The gene calls are TRBV29-1 and TRBJ1-1; 10 bases match TRBD1. Germline V lookup: CDR1 SQVTM, CDR2 ANQGSEA. This CDR3 contains 16 residues. V lost 4 bases and J lost 0; bases outside the gene matches: 8. The CDR3 coding sequence is TGCAGCGTTGTTAGGGACAGGGGAGAAGTGAACACTGAAGCTTTCTTT. Translating it yields CSVVRDRGEVNTEAFF. Looking up the rest from reference TRBV29-1 and TRBJ1-1 gives the full variable domain: SAVISQKPSRDICQRGTSLTIQCQVDSQVTMMFWYRQQPGQSLTLIATANQGSEATYESGFVIDKFPISRPNLTFSTLTVSNMSPEDSSIYLCSVVRDRGEVNTEAFFGQGTRLTVV.

The V gene is TRBV4-1, the J gene TRBJ2-2; D uncertain. The CDR3 totals 15 residues. V lost 0 bases and J lost 0, with 5 bases in between. Germline loops: CDR1 MGHRA, CDR2 YSYEKL. The CDR3 DNA reads TGCGCCAGCAGCCAAGATCTACCGAACACCGGGGAGCTGTTTTTT. This sequence encodes CASSQDLPNTGELFF.

This chain uses TRBV9 with TRBJ2-5; D gene ambiguous. The CDR3 covers 14 residues. Trimming took off 0 bases at V and 1 base at J, with 7 bases between the two ends. Germline CDR1 SGDLS, CDR2 YYNGEE. Written as DNA, the CDR3 is TGTGCCAGCAGCGTAGACCCTAGCCAAGAGACCCAGTACTTC. Translation gives CASSVDPSQETQYF. The whole variable domain, filled in from reference TRBV9 and TRBJ2-5, reads DSGVTQTPKHLITATGQRVTLRCSPRSGDLSVYWYQQSLDQGLQFLIQYYNGEERAKGNILERFSAQQFPDLHSELNLSSLELGDSALYFCASSVDPSQETQYFGPGTRLLVL.

This clonotype was seen ten or more times. V usage is TRBV5-1 and J usage is TRBJ1-3; D gene unclear. CDR1 SGHRS and CDR2 YFSETQ come from the germline V gene. This CDR3 spans 14 amino acids. V was cut by 0 bases and J by 2 bases, with 6 bases left in between. The CDR3 bases are TGCGCCAGCAGCTTGGGAGATCCTGGAAACACCATATATTTT. Amino acid sequence: CASSLGDPGNTIYF.

The chain combines TRBV4-1 with TRBJ1-5; 10 bases match TRBD1. After removal of 0 bases from V and 2 bases from J, the junction contained 1 base not matched to a gene. Germline CDR1 is MGHRA and CDR2 is YSYEKL. This CDR3 has 16 residues. This CDR3 reads CASSQDGTGGNQPQHF. CDR3 nucleotides: TGCGCCAGCAGCCAAGATGGGACAGGGGGCAATCAGCCCCAGCATTTT.

The rearrangement joins TRBV7-8 to TRBJ1-1; D is uncertain. CDR1 is SGHVS and CDR2 is FQNEAQ in the germline V gene. The CDR3 contains 16 residues. V lost 3 bases to trimming and J lost 0 bases, with 14 bases between them. The CDR3, as DNA: TGTGCCAGCAGCTTTGGTGGTCCAGAAATGAACACTGAAGCTTTCTTT. Translating it yields CASSFGGPEMNTEAFF.

This rearrangement joins TRBV4-3 to TRBJ1-1, with D uncertain. The V end was cut by 0 bases, the J end by 1 base, with 9 bases between. Germline V CDR1 and CDR2: LGHNA, YSLEER. The CDR3 totals 15 residues. CDR3 loop: CASSQDEGENTEAFF. The CDR3 coding sequence is TGCGCCAGCAGCCAAGATGAGGGCGAGAACACTGAAGCTTTCTTT.

The table lists this clonotype with a few counts. The chain couples TRBV12-3 or TRBV12-4 to TRBJ2-7; D may be TRBD1 or TRBD2 (5 bases each). Trimming took 5 bases from V and 9 from J, leaving 14 bases between them. The CDR3 sequence is 12 residues long. The CDR3 region is CASSRDGYLQYF. The CDR3 nucleotides read TGTGCCAGCAGTCGGGACGGCTACTTGCAGTACTTC.

The rearrangement uses TRBV5-1 and TRBJ2-1, with 14 bases that match TRBD2. CDR1 SGHRS and CDR2 YFSETQ come from the germline V gene. There are 20 residues in the CDR3. V shed 4 bases and J 0 bases; nucleotides not matched to a gene: 12. CDR3 coding DNA: TGCGCCAGCAGCGGCATAGGGACTAGCGGGGGCAAAAGCTCCTACAATGAGCAGTTCTTC. Its translation is CASSGIGTSGGKSSYNEQFF.

In this sample, this clonotype turned up a few times. This rearrangement joins TRBV7-8 to TRBJ2-4; 7 bases are shared with TRBD2. The trim removed 5 bases at V and 8 bases at J, leaving 3 bases unmatched. Germline assignment: CDR1 SGHVS and CDR2 FQNEAQ. The CDR3 totals 12 residues. Here the CDR3 DNA reads TGTGCCAGCAGCCCCGGGGGGTACATTCAGTACTTC. Translation: CASSPGGYIQYF.

This clonotype was seen a handful of times. The J gene is TRBJ2-1, the V gene TRBV7-2; the match to TRBD2 covers 10 bases. V lost 3 bases and J lost 9; bases outside the gene matches: 17. The CDR3 is 18 amino acids. CDR1 and CDR2 (germline): SGHTA, FQGNSA. Here the CDR3 DNA reads TGTGCCAGCAGCTTGCCTGGGACTAGCGCCCGCGAACGGGGTGAGCAGTTCTTC. This gives the protein CASSLPGTSARERGEQFF. Full variable domain (rest looked up from reference TRBV7-2 and TRBJ2-1): GAGVSQSPSNKVTEKGKDVELRCDPISGHTALYWYRQSLGQGLEFLIYFQGNSAPDKSGLPSDRFSAERTGGSVSTLTIQRTQQEDSAVYLCASSLPGTSARERGEQFFGPGTRLTVL.

This CDR3 is CASSPRTGTQYF. The CDR3 region has the DNA TGTGCCAGCAGCCCGAGGACCGGTACGCAGTATTTT. The chain joins TRBV7-8 to TRBJ2-3, with no clear D. The CDR3 is 12 amino acids. In germline, CDR1 is SGHVS, CDR2 FQNEAQ. V lost 5 bases to trimming and J lost 8 bases, with 11 bases between them.

V usage is TRBV10-3 and J usage is TRBJ1-2; D remains ambiguous. The length of the CDR3 is 14 residues. V lost 4 bases to trimming and J lost 1 base, with 10 bases between them. CDR1 ENHRY and CDR2 SYGVKD come from the germline V gene. The CDR3 loop is CAISAELDNYGYTF. For the CDR3, the DNA is TGTGCCATCAGTGCGGAGTTAGATAACTATGGCTACACCTTC.

This clonotype has a handful of counts. The CDR3 reads CASSYSNVQTEAFF. The CDR3 bases are TGTGCCAGCAGTTACTCGAACGTGCAGACTGAAGCTTTCTTT. The J gene is TRBJ1-1, the V gene TRBV6-5; D unresolved. With 0 bases removed from V and 5 bases from J, the gap between germline ends came to 10 bases. Germline V gene lookup returns CDR1 MNHEY and CDR2 SVGAGI. The CDR3 runs to 14 residues.

The V call is TRBV9, the J call TRBJ1-5; D might be TRBD1 (5 bases). V was pared by 2 bases and J by 2 bases, with 11 bases between. The CDR3 has 15 residues. Germline CDR1 and CDR2: SGDLS and YYNGEE. CDR3 in DNA: TGTGCCAGCAGCGTCGGCACCAGGGGCAATCAGCCCCAGCATTTT. As protein: CASSVGTRGNQPQHF.

This clonotype was seen a few times. In DNA, the CDR3 is TGCAGCTTCCAATCCGGGGGCCCGAACACTGAAGCTTTCTTT. Translating it yields CSFQSGGPNTEAFF. This sequence joins TRBV29-1 and TRBJ1-1, with D perhaps TRBD1 (6 bases). Germline values: CDR1 SQVTM, CDR2 ANQGSEA. The CDR3 length is 14 residues. V was trimmed by 8 bases and J by 1 base, leaving 17 bases between them.

The CDR3 loop reads CSVSRYEGNTEAFF. Here the CDR3 DNA reads TGCAGCGTTTCAAGGTATGAGGGGAACACTGAAGCTTTCTTT. The chain has TRBV29-1 and TRBJ1-1; no clear D gene. CDR3 length: 14 amino acids. In germline, CDR1 is SQVTM, CDR2 ANQGSEA. The V gene lost 5 bases and the J gene lost 1 base, with 14 bases spanning the gap.

This clonotype has a handful of counts. V and J are TRBV29-1 and TRBJ2-7; no firm D call. V was cut by 1 base and J by 2 bases, with 9 bases left in between. This CDR3 spans 13 amino acids. The V gene's germline CDR1 is SQVTM and CDR2 ANQGSEA. CDR3 sequence reads: CSVEGKQPYEQYF. CDR3 bases: TGCAGCGTTGAAGGAAAACAACCCTACGAGCAGTACTTC.

A few counts support this clonotype. As DNA, the CDR3 is TGTGCCAGCACCACAAACAAAGGGGGACTAGGCGAGCAGTTCTTC. It translates to CASTTNKGGLGEQFF. The chain recombines TRBV12-3 or TRBV12-4 with TRBJ2-1; 8 nucleotides match TRBD2. V lost 7 bases, J lost 10 bases, and 15 bases stayed unmatched. CDR3 length equals 15 residues.

This chain uses TRBV5-1 with TRBJ2-3; 7 bases agree with TRBD2. Germline V gene data show CDR1 as SGHRS and CDR2 as YFSETQ. The CDR3 contains 15 residues. Unmatched junction bases numbered 7, after V lost 1 base and J lost 5 bases. The CDR3 reads CASSLSGAYQDTQYF. The DNA of the CDR3 is TGCGCCAGCAGCTTGAGCGGGGCCTACCAAGATACGCAGTATTTT.

The CDR3 is CASSRGGDSYNEQFF. The CDR3 DNA sequence: TGCGCCAGCAGCCGCGGGGGGGACTCCTACAATGAGCAGTTCTTC. V gene TRBV4-1 combines with J gene TRBJ2-1; 9 nucleotides agree with TRBD2. The CDR3 is made up of 15 amino acids. Germline values: CDR1 MGHRA, CDR2 YSYEKL. V lost 4 bases, J lost 0 bases, and 1 base stayed unmatched.

This clonotype was found a few times. The junction departs from the called germline gene at one end, perhaps through a read error. The chain's CDR3 is CASSRGLALGF. CDR3 nucleotides: TGTGCCAGCAGCCGAGGACTAGCTCTGGGATTC. V usage is TRBV28 and J usage is TRBJ2-1; 8 nucleotides line up with TRBD2. The CDR3 loop spans 11 amino acids. The germline CDR1 and CDR2 sequences are MDHEN and SYDVKM.

This clonotype showed up just once. The chain uses TRBV4-1 and TRBJ1-1; a possible D gene is TRBD1 (5 bases). Germline V lookup: CDR1 MGHRA, CDR2 YSYEKL. V lost 0 bases, J lost 1 base, and 12 bases lay in between. CDR3 length: 16 amino acids. CDR3 nucleotide sequence: TGCGCCAGCAGCCAAGAGGGGGTGTTCGCGAACACTGAAGCTTTCTTT. The encoded protein is CASSQEGVFANTEAFF.

This clonotype has ten or more counts. The chain uses TRBV5-1 and TRBJ2-3; TRBD1 matches 8 bases. This CDR3 is built from 14 residues. Germline V gene data show CDR1 as SGHRS and CDR2 as YFSETQ. V dropped 4 bases and J dropped 3; count of bases not matched to a gene: 4. CDR3 sequence reads: CASSKDRETDTQYF. The CDR3 coding sequence is TGCGCCAGCAGCAAGGACAGGGAGACAGATACGCAGTATTTT. Based on the CDR3 plus reference TRBV5-1 and TRBJ2-3, the full variable domain is KAGVTQTPRYLIKTRGQQVTLSCSPISGHRSVSWYQQTPGQGLQFLFEYFSETQRNKGNFPGRFSGRQFSNSRSEMNVSTLELGDSALYLCASSKDRETDTQYFGPGTRLTVL.